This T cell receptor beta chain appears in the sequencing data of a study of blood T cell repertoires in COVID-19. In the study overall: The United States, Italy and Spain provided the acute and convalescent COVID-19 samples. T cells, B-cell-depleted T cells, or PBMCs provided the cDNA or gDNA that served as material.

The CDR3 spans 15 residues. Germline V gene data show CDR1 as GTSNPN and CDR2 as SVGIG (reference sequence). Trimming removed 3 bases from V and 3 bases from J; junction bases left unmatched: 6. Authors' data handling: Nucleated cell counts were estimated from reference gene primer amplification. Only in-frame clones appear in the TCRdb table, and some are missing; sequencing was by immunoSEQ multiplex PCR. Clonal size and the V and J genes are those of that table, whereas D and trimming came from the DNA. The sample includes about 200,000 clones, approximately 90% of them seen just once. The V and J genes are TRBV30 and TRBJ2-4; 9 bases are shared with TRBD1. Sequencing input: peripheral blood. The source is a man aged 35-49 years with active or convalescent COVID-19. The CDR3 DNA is TGTGCCTGGAGCGGACAGGGGATCTTCAAAAACATTCAGTACTTC. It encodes CAWSGQGIFKNIQYF.